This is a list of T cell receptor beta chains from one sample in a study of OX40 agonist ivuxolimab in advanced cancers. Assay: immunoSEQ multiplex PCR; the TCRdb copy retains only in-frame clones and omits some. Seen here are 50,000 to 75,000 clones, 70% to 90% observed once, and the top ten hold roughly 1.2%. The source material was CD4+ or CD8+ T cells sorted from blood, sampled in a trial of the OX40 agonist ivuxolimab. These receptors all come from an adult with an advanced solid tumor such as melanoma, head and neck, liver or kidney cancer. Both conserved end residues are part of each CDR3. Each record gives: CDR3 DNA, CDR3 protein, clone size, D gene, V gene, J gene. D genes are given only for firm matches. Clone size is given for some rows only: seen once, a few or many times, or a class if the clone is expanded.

DNA: TGTGCCAGCAGTGAGGTCGTTAACCGCTACGAGCAGTACTTC
CDR3: CASSEVVNRYEQYF
size: NA
D: NA
V: TRBV6-1
J: TRBJ2-7

DNA: TGTGCCAGCAGCTCGACCACGGCGAGCTACGAGCAGTACTTC
CDR3: CASSSTTASYEQYF
size: NA
D: NA
V: TRBV5-5
J: TRBJ2-7

DNA: TGTGCCAGCAGCGTTGCGGACACTGAAGCTTTCTTT
CDR3: CASSVADTEAFF
size: NA
D: NA
V: TRBV11-3
J: TRBJ1-1

DNA: TGCGCCAGCAGCGTCTCGGGGGACACTGAAGCTTTCTTT
CDR3: CASSVSGDTEAFF
size: NA
D: NA
V: TRBV5-1
J: TRBJ1-1

DNA: TGCGCCAGCAGTCGGGGTCGGGGGGAGACCCAGTACTTC
CDR3: CASSRGRGETQYF
size: NA
D: NA
V: TRBV10-2
J: TRBJ2-5

DNA: TGTGCCAGCAGCAGACTAGTGTCCTACGAGCAGTACTTC
CDR3: CASSRLVSYEQYF
size: NA
D: NA
V: TRBV7-2
J: TRBJ2-7

DNA: TGTGCCAGCTCACCATTGGCGGGAGGGCTAGGAGAGACCCAGTACTTC
CDR3: CASSPLAGGLGETQYF
size: NA
D: TRBD2
V: TRBV18
J: TRBJ2-5

DNA: TGTGCCAGCAGCTTAGGGATATGGGACACTGAAGCTTTCTTT
CDR3: CASSLGIWDTEAFF
size: once
D: NA
V: TRBV11-3
J: TRBJ1-1

DNA: TGTGCCAGCAGTTACGGCTGGACCGCGAGTTTTAAGCAGCAGTACTTC
CDR3: CASSYGWTASFKQQYF
size: NA
D: NA
V: TRBV27
J: TRBJ2-7

DNA: TGTGCCAGCAGCTCCAGTCACCATGAGCAGTTCTTC
CDR3: CASSSSHHEQFF
size: NA
D: NA
V: TRBV11-2
J: TRBJ2-1

DNA: TGTGCCAGCAGTTTACCAGGGAAGACCTACGAGCAGTACTTC
CDR3: CASSLPGKTYEQYF
size: once
D: NA
V: TRBV28
J: TRBJ2-7

DNA: TGTGCCAGCAGACGGGGGGGACAGTACTCCTACAATGAGCAGTTCTTC
CDR3: CASRRGGQYSYNEQFF
size: once
D: NA
V: TRBV27
J: TRBJ2-1

DNA: TGTGCCAGCAGAGCCACCAGGGGGGTGGAGACCCAGTACTTC
CDR3: CASRATRGVETQYF
size: NA
D: NA
V: TRBV28
J: TRBJ2-5

DNA: TGTGCCAGCAGCTTCGGGCTAGCGGGAGGGCGAGGGGCCAATGAGCAGTTCTTC
CDR3: CASSFGLAGGRGANEQFF
size: NA
D: TRBD2
V: TRBV5-4
J: TRBJ2-1

DNA: TGTGCCAGCAGCGTAGAGGGGGGACAGGGGAACACCGGGGAGCTGTTTTTT
CDR3: CASSVEGGQGNTGELFF
size: NA
D: TRBD1
V: TRBV9
J: TRBJ2-2

DNA: TGCGCCAGCAGCCAGCAAGCGAAAGCTAACTATGGCTACACCTTC
CDR3: CASSQQAKANYGYTF
size: NA
D: NA
V: TRBV4-1
J: TRBJ1-2

DNA: TGTGCCAGCTCCCCGGTCTTGGGACACCAAGAGACCCAGTACTTC
CDR3: CASSPVLGHQETQYF
size: NA
D: NA
V: TRBV18
J: TRBJ2-5

DNA: TGTGCCAGCAGCCGAGGTGGGACAGATACGCAGTATTTT
CDR3: CASSRGGTDTQYF
size: NA
D: NA
V: TRBV11-3
J: TRBJ2-3

DNA: TGTGCCAGCAGCTTCGGAGAGAGATATGAGCAGTTCTTC
CDR3: CASSFGERYEQFF
size: NA
D: NA
V: TRBV7-3
J: TRBJ2-1

DNA: TGTGCCAGCAGCGTAGCAGGGCAGGGGATGGATACGCAGTATTTT
CDR3: CASSVAGQGMDTQYF
size: NA
D: NA
V: TRBV9
J: TRBJ2-3

DNA: TGTGCCACGCTCTCACCAATCTCTTACAATGAGCAGTTCTTC
CDR3: CATLSPISYNEQFF
size: NA
D: NA
V: TRBV28
J: TRBJ2-1

DNA: TGTGCCAGCTCGCAGGACAGCTTTTTCAACACTGAAGCTTTCTTT
CDR3: CASSQDSFFNTEAFF
size: NA
D: NA
V: TRBV18
J: TRBJ1-1

DNA: TGTGCCAGCATATCCTGGGCGGGAGGGGCCTACGAGCAGTACTTC
CDR3: CASISWAGGAYEQYF
size: NA
D: TRBD2
V: TRBV28
J: TRBJ2-7

DNA: TGTGCCAGCAGCTCAAACGGGAGGCCCACTGAAGCTTTCTTT
CDR3: CASSSNGRPTEAFF
size: NA
D: NA
V: TRBV9
J: TRBJ1-1

DNA: TGTGCCAGCAGCTTAGGGTCCGGGATTGGTAATGAGCAGTTCTTC
CDR3: CASSLGSGIGNEQFF
size: once
D: NA
V: TRBV11-1
J: TRBJ2-1

DNA: TGTGCCATTGCCGGGCAGGGCGATGGCTACACCTTC
CDR3: CAIAGQGDGYTF
size: NA
D: NA
V: TRBV10-3
J: TRBJ1-2

DNA: TGTGCCAGCGCCAAAACACAGGGCCGGGGGAACACCGGGGAGCTGTTTTTT
CDR3: CASAKTQGRGNTGELFF
size: NA
D: NA
V: TRBV9
J: TRBJ2-2

DNA: TGTGCCAGCAGCCAAGTGGGTATGGGGGATACGCAGTATTTT
CDR3: CASSQVGMGDTQYF
size: NA
D: NA
V: TRBV14
J: TRBJ2-3